These 23 T cell receptor beta chains originate from one sample sequenced in a study of T cell responses to AZD1222 COVID-19 vaccine. TCRdb keeps only in-frame clones here, not all; method: immunoSEQ multiplex PCR. This table holds about 150,000 clones, just over 90% found once. This sample comprised peripheral blood, obtained on day 0 of AZD1222 vaccination. These receptors were collected from an adult in good health.

The rearrangement links TRBV7-8 to TRBJ1-1, with 7 bases lining up with TRBD1. Trimming took 2 bases from V and 0 from J; bases not matched to a gene: 6. The CDR3 has 16 amino acids. Per the germline V gene, CDR1 is SGHVS and CDR2 is FQNEAQ. The CDR3 here is CASSLYRGKMNTEAFF. The CDR3 bases are TGTGCCAGCAGCTTATACAGGGGCAAAATGAACACTGAAGCTTTCTTT.

The CDR3 sequence: CASSNGLESNEQFF. The CDR3 bases are TGCGCCAGCAGCAACGGACTAGAGAGCAATGAGCAGTTCTTC. The chain carries TRBV5-1 and TRBJ2-1; 7 positions agree with TRBD2. There are 14 residues in the CDR3. Germline lookup yields CDR1 SGHRS and CDR2 YFSETQ. Unmatched junction bases numbered 7, after V lost 4 bases and J lost 6 bases.

The rearrangement joins TRBV7-9 to TRBJ2-7, with TRBD1 matching 8 bases. CDR1 is SEHNR, CDR2 FQNEAQ, per germline (reference sequence). There are 14 residues in the CDR3. Unmatched junction bases numbered 9, after V lost 5 bases and J lost 6 bases. CDR3 protein: CASSPGGQVREQYF. In DNA, the CDR3 is TGTGCCAGCAGCCCAGGGGGACAGGTTCGCGAGCAGTACTTC.

The chain couples TRBV27 to TRBJ2-1, with D perhaps TRBD1 or TRBD2 (6 bases each). The germline CDR1 and CDR2 sequences are MNHEY and SMNVEV (reference sequence). This CDR3 comprises 16 residues. Deletions cut 3 bases from V and 5 bases from J, with 17 bases between. The CDR3: CASSFDTGTGDNEQFF. The CDR3, as DNA: TGTGCCAGCAGTTTCGATACAGGGACGGGGGACAATGAGCAGTTCTTC.

The chain joins TRBV13 to TRBJ2-5; D call uncertain. V was cut by 0 bases and J by 2 bases, with 4 bases left in between. The CDR3 length is 13 residues. CDR1 is PRHDT, CDR2 FYEKMQ, per germline (reference sequence). The CDR3 sequence: CASSLGQQETQYF. CDR3 bases: TGTGCCAGCAGCTTAGGACAGCAAGAGACCCAGTACTTC.

The V and J genes are TRBV6-5 and TRBJ1-1, with 7 bases aligning to TRBD1. The CDR3 length is 14 residues. V lost 6 bases and J lost 6; bases outside the gene matches: 10. Looked up from germline, CDR1 is MNHEY and CDR2 is SVGAGI. As DNA, the CDR3 is TGTGCCAGCAGGGAGATACAGGGGAAGGCTGAAGCTTTCTTT. Protein sequence: CASREIQGKAEAFF.

The V call is TRBV18, the J call TRBJ2-1; D might be TRBD1 (5 bases). There are 13 residues in the CDR3. Trimming cost V 3 bases and J 6 bases, with 9 bases left between them. CDR1 and CDR2 from the germline V gene are KGHSH and LQKENI. This CDR3 is CASSPQGTNEQFF. The CDR3 nucleotides read TGTGCCAGCTCACCCCAGGGTACCAATGAGCAGTTCTTC.

This chain uses TRBV7-2 with TRBJ2-3; D gene unclear. With 4 bases removed from V and 6 bases from J, the gap between germline ends came to 8 bases. The CDR3 has 12 residues. Germline CDR1 reads SGHTA; CDR2 reads FQGNSA. The CDR3 here is CASSSVLDTQYF. CDR3 DNA: TGTGCCAGCAGCTCTGTCCTGGATACGCAGTATTTT.

J is TRBJ1-5 and V is TRBV27; possible D gene TRBD1, 5 bases. Trimming took 2 bases from V and 2 from J, leaving 16 bases between them. The germline CDR1 and CDR2 sequences are MNHEY and SMNVEV (reference sequence). This CDR3 comprises 17 residues. This chain's CDR3 is CASSLRDPIKGNQPQHF. The CDR3 region has the DNA TGTGCCAGCAGTTTAAGGGACCCTATTAAGGGCAATCAGCCCCAGCATTTT.

The chain carries TRBV19 and TRBJ1-3; maybe TRBD1 (6 bases). Germline V lookup: CDR1 LNHDA, CDR2 SQIVND (reference sequence). V gave up 5 bases and J gave up 4 bases, with 21 bases separating them. CDR3 length: 17 amino acids. The CDR3 sequence is CASSRSQGSGSGNTIYF. CDR3 sequence (DNA): TGTGCCAGTAGTCGCTCTCAGGGGTCCGGCTCAGGAAACACCATATATTTT.

The V call is TRBV2, the J call TRBJ2-5; maybe TRBD2 (6 bases). The germline V gene encodes CDR1 SNHLY and CDR2 FYNNEI. The CDR3 loop spans 13 amino acids. V was trimmed by 5 bases and J by 3 bases, leaving 10 bases between them. This CDR3 reads CASSRETKETQYF. The CDR3 DNA is TGTGCCAGCAGTCGGGAGACTAAAGAGACCCAGTACTTC.

This clone was detected only a few times. The chain combines TRBV29-1 with TRBJ2-2; TRBD2 matches at 12 bases. Germline CDR1 and CDR2: SQVTM and ANQGSEA. After removal of 4 bases from V and 7 bases from J, the junction contained 4 bases not matched to a gene. This CDR3 region has 14 residues. CDR3 coding DNA: TGCAGCGTTGGACTAGCGGGAGCTGGCGGGGAGCTGTTTTTT. Translation: CSVGLAGAGGELFF.

The chain links TRBV11-2 to TRBJ2-7, with 10 bases identical to TRBD2. In germline, CDR1 is SGHAT, CDR2 FQNNGV. V shed 1 base, J shed 0 bases, and the junction held 3 bases outside the gene matches. The CDR3 extends over 16 amino acids. CDR3 DNA sequence: TGTGCCAGCAGCTTAGGACTAGCGGGTATCTCCTACGAGCAGTACTTC. Its translation is CASSLGLAGISYEQYF.

The V gene is TRBV15, the J gene TRBJ1-5; D gene uncertain. CDR3 length equals 13 residues. The V end was cut by 2 bases, the J end by 7 bases, with 9 bases between. CDR1 is LNHNV and CDR2 is YYDKDF in the germline V gene (reference sequence). CDR3 nucleotides: TGTGCCACCAGCAGATCCGGGCGGCAGCCCCAGCATTTT. The encoded protein is CATSRSGRQPQHF.

J is TRBJ2-5 and V is TRBV29-1; tentatively, D is TRBD1 (6 bases). There are 12 residues in the CDR3. CDR1 SQVTM and CDR2 ANQGSEA come from the germline V gene. Trimming took 4 bases from V and 2 from J, leaving 8 bases between them. The CDR3 DNA sequence: TGCAGCGTTGTGAGGGGGCAAGAGACCCAGTACTTC. Its translation is CSVVRGQETQYF.

The CDR3 loop reads CASSFPSGGLSYEQYF. The DNA for the CDR3 is TGTGCCAGCAGCTTCCCTAGCGGGGGACTCTCCTACGAGCAGTACTTC. The chain links TRBV5-6 to TRBJ2-7; 10 bases line up with TRBD2. The CDR3 runs to 16 residues. Germline values: CDR1 SGHDT, CDR2 YYEEEE. With 2 bases clipped from V and 0 bases from J, the junction kept 5 bases outside the gene matches.

J is TRBJ2-7 and V is TRBV6-5; no firm D call. CDR3 length equals 11 residues. The germline gives CDR1 MNHEY, CDR2 SVGAGI. With 6 bases removed from V and 7 bases from J, the gap between germline ends came to 10 bases. The CDR3 reads CASSTSMEQYF. As DNA, the CDR3 is TGTGCCAGCAGCACATCCATGGAGCAGTACTTC.

The V gene is TRBV18, the J gene TRBJ2-7; 7 nucleotides match TRBD1. This CDR3 has 13 residues. From germline, CDR1 is KGHSH and CDR2 LQKENI. The trim removed 2 bases at V and 6 bases at J, leaving 4 bases unmatched. CDR3 region: CASSPGNRGEQYF. For the CDR3, the DNA is TGTGCCAGCTCACCAGGGAACAGGGGCGAGCAGTACTTC.

This chain uses TRBV19 with TRBJ2-7; 8 positions match TRBD1. The germline gives CDR1 LNHDA, CDR2 SQIVND (reference sequence). V was clipped by 4 bases and J by 4 bases; unmatched bases: 6. CDR3 length: 14 residues. In nucleotides, the CDR3 is TGTGCCAGTAGTACCCAGGGGGCGTCGTACGAGCAGTACTTC. Protein sequence: CASSTQGASYEQYF.

This rearrangement joins TRBV7-9 to TRBJ1-1; possible D gene TRBD1, 6 bases. Germline V CDR1 and CDR2: SEHNR, FQNEAQ (reference sequence). The CDR3 contains 15 residues. The V end was cut by 3 bases, the J end by 5 bases, with 16 bases between. CDR3 sequence: CASSFSPGAGTEAFF. The CDR3, as DNA: TGTGCCAGCAGCTTTTCCCCGGGGGCTGGGACTGAAGCTTTCTTT.

The chain carries TRBV7-2 and TRBJ2-1; TRBD1 might be the D (6 bases). V lost 1 base, J lost 7 bases, and 17 bases lay in between. The germline CDR1 and CDR2 sequences are SGHTA and FQGNSA. This CDR3 has 16 amino acids. CDR3 in DNA: TGTGCCAGCAGCTTAGACGGAGCAAAAGGGGGAAATGAGCAGTTCTTC. Encoded protein: CASSLDGAKGGNEQFF.

This clone has just one count. The chain employs TRBV4-2 and TRBJ1-2; the D gene is possibly TRBD1 (6 bases). Germline V gene sequence: CDR1 LGHNA, CDR2 YNFKEQ. The CDR3 covers 16 residues. V gave up 1 base and J gave up 4 bases, with 16 bases separating them. CDR3 bases: TGTGCCAGCAGCCAAGGTGGGGCCGAGACAGGCTATGGCTACACCTTC. Translating gives CASSQGGAETGYGYTF.

The chain has TRBV6-1 and TRBJ1-1, with D hard to call. CDR1 is MNHNS and CDR2 is SASEGT in the germline V gene. Trimming pared 3 bases from V and 6 bases from J, leaving 11 bases between. The CDR3 contains 13 residues. CDR3 coding DNA: TGTGCCAGCAGTGATCTCTTTAGGGCTGAAGCTTTCTTT. The encoded protein is CASSDLFRAEAFF.